These T cell receptor beta chains were read from a single sample in a study of T-cell memory formation after mild COVID-19. One entry per CDR3 protein results from TCRdb running MiXCR on the 5' RACE reads. The sample has 40,000 to 45,000 distinct CDR3 sequences; 8% to 10% are singletons. Specimen: PBMCs or a T cell subset sorted from them (not recorded which). These receptors were obtained from an adult woman who had mild COVID-19 (a few samples of this study predate the infection). Cell type and time point are not known. CDR3s include the opening cysteine and the closing phenylalanine or tryptophan. The D gene is left open where the match is weak. Rows may omit the clone size; those that give it use once, few, many or a size class.

J: TRBJ1-2; size: few; V: TRBV9; D: .; DNA: TGTGCCAGCAGCGTAGATCGGGGGCCTCGGGGCTACACCTTC; CDR3: CASSVDRGPRGYTF
J: TRBJ2-7; size: many; V: TRBV18; D: .; DNA: TGTGCCAGCTCACCCCCCGTCTCCTACGAGCAGTACTTC; CDR3: CASSPPVSYEQYF
J: TRBJ2-3; size: few; V: TRBV14; D: .; DNA: TGTGCCAGCACCCCTCTGGGTACTAGCACAGATACGCAGTATTTT; CDR3: CASTPLGTSTDTQYF
J: TRBJ2-2; size: .; V: TRBV5-1; D: .; DNA: TGCGCCAGCAGCTGGCGGGTGAACACCGGGGAGCTGTTTTTT; CDR3: CASSWRVNTGELFF
J: TRBJ2-1; size: .; V: TRBV5-1; D: .; DNA: TGCGCCAGCAGCTTGGGAGGAAGCTCCTACAATGAGCAGTTCTTC; CDR3: CASSLGGSSYNEQFF
J: TRBJ2-4; size: .; V: TRBV6-2/TRBV6-3; D: .; DNA: TGTGCCAGCAGTCCACATGGGACGGGGGCGGACATTCAGTACTTC; CDR3: CASSPHGTGADIQYF
J: TRBJ1-5; size: few; V: TRBV4-1; D: .; DNA: TGCGCCAGCAGCCAAGGCGGGATCAATCAGCCCCAGCATTTT; CDR3: CASSQGGINQPQHF
J: TRBJ2-1; size: medium-sized; V: TRBV11-2; D: .; DNA: TGTGCCAGCAGCTTCGACTCTGGGCCCGGGGGGCAGTTCTTC; CDR3: CASSFDSGPGGQFF
J: TRBJ2-5; size: .; V: TRBV5-5; D: .; DNA: TGTGCCAGCAGCTTAGGCTTTATGGTGGGATCCGGTGGGACCCAGTACTTC; CDR3: CASSLGFMVGSGGTQYF
J: TRBJ1-2; size: .; V: TRBV5-1; D: .; DNA: TGCGCCAGCAGCCCTTCTCAGGGCCGGGGCTACACCTTC; CDR3: CASSPSQGRGYTF
J: TRBJ1-2; size: .; V: TRBV5-5; D: .; DNA: TGTGCCAGCAGCCCGGGGGTCTATGGCTACACCTTC; CDR3: CASSPGVYGYTF
J: TRBJ2-3; size: few; V: TRBV4-1; D: .; DNA: TGCGCCAGCAGCCATGGATCTGATACGCAGTATTTT; CDR3: CASSHGSDTQYF
J: TRBJ1-2; size: .; V: TRBV30; D: .; DNA: TGTGCCTGGAGTGTAAGTCGCAACTATGGCTACACCTTC; CDR3: CAWSVSRNYGYTF
J: TRBJ1-6; size: .; V: TRBV20-1; D: TRBD1; DNA: TGCAGTGCTAGGGGAAAACAGGGGGTTCGGTTTTCACCCCTCCACTTT; CDR3: CSARGKQGVRFSPLHF
J: TRBJ1-2; size: few; V: TRBV20-1; D: TRBD1; DNA: TGCAGTGCTAGAGATGTCCTAGGGCAGGGGGCGGACTATGGCTACACCTTC; CDR3: CSARDVLGQGADYGYTF
J: TRBJ1-1; size: .; V: TRBV7-2; D: TRBD1; DNA: TGTGCCAGCAGCCCCCAGGGGGGGGGCTTTTACACTGAAGCTTTCTTT; CDR3: CASSPQGGGFYTEAFF
J: TRBJ2-7; size: .; V: TRBV29-1; D: .; DNA: TGCAGCGTTGACGGCGGGGAACCCTACGAGCAGTACTTC; CDR3: CSVDGGEPYEQYF
J: TRBJ2-1; size: .; V: TRBV11-3; D: TRBD1; DNA: TGTGCCAGCAGCCCAGGGGTACAGGGGGCCTATGAGCAGTTCTTC; CDR3: CASSPGVQGAYEQFF
J: TRBJ2-7; size: few; V: TRBV10-3; D: .; DNA: TGTGCCATCGGACGGGAGCTGGATTACGAGCAGTACTTC; CDR3: CAIGRELDYEQYF
J: TRBJ2-3; size: .; V: TRBV20-1; D: TRBD2; DNA: TGCAGCTCCTCTACCGGGACTAACACAGATACGCAGTATTTT; CDR3: CSSSTGTNTDTQYF
J: TRBJ2-1; size: .; V: TRBV7-6; D: .; DNA: TGTGCCAGCAGCCGGACAGAAAACAATGAGCAGTTCTTC; CDR3: CASSRTENNEQFF
J: TRBJ2-7; size: .; V: TRBV30; D: TRBD2; DNA: TGTGCCTGGACGCCCAGCGGACTAGCGGGGGCCTACGAGCAGTACTTC; CDR3: CAWTPSGLAGAYEQYF
J: TRBJ2-3; size: few; V: TRBV11-1; D: TRBD2; DNA: TGTGCCAGCAGCCCCGGGACTAGCGGGAGATCAGATACGCAGTATTTT; CDR3: CASSPGTSGRSDTQYF
J: TRBJ2-3; size: many; V: TRBV10-3; D: .; DNA: TGTGCCATCAGTGAGGAACGCACAGATACGCAGTATTTT; CDR3: CAISEERTDTQYF
J: TRBJ2-7; size: .; V: TRBV25-1; D: TRBD1; DNA: TGTGCCAGCACCGACAGGGGGAAAAAATACGAGCAGTACTTC; CDR3: CASTDRGKKYEQYF
J: TRBJ2-5; size: .; V: TRBV7-9; D: .; DNA: TGTGCCAGCAGCTTGTACAGCAGGGAGACCCAGTACTTC; CDR3: CASSLYSRETQYF
J: TRBJ2-5; size: .; V: TRBV7-9; D: TRBD2; DNA: TGTGCCAGCAGCCGAAGCGGGGGGCAGGGAGAGACCCAGTACTTC; CDR3: CASSRSGGQGETQYF
J: TRBJ2-3; size: few; V: TRBV4-1; D: .; DNA: TGCGCCAGCAGCCAAGGATCGGGAGATACGCAGTATTTT; CDR3: CASSQGSGDTQYF
J: TRBJ2-3; size: many; V: TRBV7-8; D: .; DNA: TGTGCCAGCAGCTTAGTTGTCTTTCTCGGGAGCCAGACAGATACGCAGTATTTT; CDR3: CASSLVVFLGSQTDTQYF
J: TRBJ2-3; size: many; V: TRBV7-3; D: .; DNA: TGTGCCAGCAGTGGGCTAGAGTATGATACGCAGTATTTT; CDR3: CASSGLEYDTQYF
J: TRBJ2-7; size: .; V: TRBV5-1; D: TRBD1; DNA: TGCGCCAGCAGCTTGGAGGGACAGGGGGTGCACGAGCAGTACTTC; CDR3: CASSLEGQGVHEQYF
J: TRBJ1-1; size: many; V: TRBV29-1; D: .; DNA: TGCAGCGTTCGGCGGGGTCAGGCGGACACTGAAGCTTTCTTT; CDR3: CSVRRGQADTEAFF
J: TRBJ2-1; size: few; V: TRBV5-6; D: .; DNA: TGTGCCAGCAGCTTCCTGGGCCGCTACAATGAGCAGTTCTTC; CDR3: CASSFLGRYNEQFF
J: TRBJ2-2; size: few; V: TRBV7-2; D: TRBD2; DNA: TGTGCCAGCAGCTCGGGACTAGAGGGTATCGGGGAGCTGTTTTTT; CDR3: CASSSGLEGIGELFF
J: TRBJ2-1; size: .; V: TRBV27; D: .; DNA: TGTGCCAGCGGCGGGGTCCCATACAATGAGCAGTTCTTC; CDR3: CASGGVPYNEQFF
J: TRBJ2-3; size: .; V: TRBV7-8; D: .; DNA: TGTGCCAGCAGCCTCTCTCGGATCGGCACAGATACGCAGTATTTT; CDR3: CASSLSRIGTDTQYF
J: TRBJ2-7; size: many; V: TRBV7-2; D: .; DNA: TGTGCCAGCGCCAGATCCGGGGGACCCTACGAGCAGTACTTC; CDR3: CASARSGGPYEQYF
J: TRBJ2-7; size: .; V: TRBV6-6; D: .; DNA: TGTGCCAGCACGGAGACAGACGGCTCCTACGAGCAGTACTTC; CDR3: CASTETDGSYEQYF
J: TRBJ2-7; size: many; V: TRBV5-8; D: .; DNA: TGTGCCAGCAGCTTAGGGGGGATAAAGACGAGTGAGCAGTACTTC; CDR3: CASSLGGIKTSEQYF
J: TRBJ1-4; size: few; V: TRBV7-9; D: .; DNA: TGTGCCAGCAGCTTGTTAGGAGGAAAACTGTTTTTT; CDR3: CASSLLGGKLFF
J: TRBJ1-2; size: few; V: TRBV20-1; D: TRBD1; DNA: TGCAGTGCTAGAGATCCCCAGGGGGCTGTGAATGGCTACACCTTC; CDR3: CSARDPQGAVNGYTF
J: TRBJ1-6; size: .; V: TRBV19; D: .; DNA: TGTGCCAGTAGATCTGGGACATGGAATTCACCCCTCCACTTT; CDR3: CASRSGTWNSPLHF
J: TRBJ1-1; size: few; V: TRBV11-2; D: .; DNA: TGTGCCAGCAGCGCCGGGCGGGGGGGGCCCAAGGGGACTGAAGCTTTCTTT; CDR3: CASSAGRGGPKGTEAFF
J: TRBJ2-2; size: few; V: TRBV4-1; D: TRBD1; DNA: TGCGCCAGCAGCCGAGGACAGGGGCTTGATGGGGCGAACACCGGGGAGCTGTTTTTT; CDR3: CASSRGQGLDGANTGELFF
J: TRBJ2-3; size: few; V: TRBV7-2; D: TRBD1; DNA: TGTGCCAGCAGCTTGGACAGGGATAGCACAGATACGCAGTATTTT; CDR3: CASSLDRDSTDTQYF
J: TRBJ2-7; size: many; V: TRBV4-3; D: .; DNA: TGCGCCAGCAGCTCGCACCGGGACCACGTTCGCGAGCAGTACTTC; CDR3: CASSSHRDHVREQYF
J: TRBJ2-3; size: many; V: TRBV11-2; D: .; DNA: TGTGCCAGCAGCCCCCCGGGCGAGGCAGATACGCAGTATTTT; CDR3: CASSPPGEADTQYF
J: TRBJ2-1; size: .; V: TRBV7-3; D: TRBD2; DNA: TGTGCCAGCAGCCTCTCGGGAGCGGGAACTGGCAATGAGCAGTTCTTC; CDR3: CASSLSGAGTGNEQFF
J: TRBJ2-7; size: many; V: TRBV4-1; D: .; DNA: TGCGCCAGCAGCCAAGACTCGTGGGCAGTTGACGAGCAGTACTTC; CDR3: CASSQDSWAVDEQYF
J: TRBJ1-4; size: .; V: TRBV18; D: TRBD1; DNA: TGTGCCAGCCGACAAGGACAGGGAAATGAAAAACTGTTTTTT; CDR3: CASRQGQGNEKLFF